The 10 T cell receptor beta chains presented below share a single source sample, sequenced in a study of cytomegalovirus exposure and HLA in healthy donors. This PCR relied on a set of 60 Vbeta primers and 13 Jbeta primers. TCRdb's table, derived via immunoSEQ multiplex PCR, lists solely in-frame clones and lacks some. The table records under 150,000 clones, roughly 9% of them present only once. The sample taken for sequencing was PBMCs. Source of these receptors: a woman aged 40 to 49 in good health and CMV-seropositive.

Notes on this clone: This CDR3 fails to terminate in the conserved phenylalanine or tryptophan, so it likely reflects a read error. The DNA of the CDR3 is TGTGCCAGCAGTTACGCTGACAGGGGGCGATACGAGCAGTACCTC. Amino acid sequence: CASSYADRGRYEQYL. The chain is built from TRBV6-5 and TRBJ2-7, with 10 bases fitting TRBD1. This CDR3 is built from 15 residues. Germline lookup yields CDR1 MNHEY and CDR2 SVGAGI. V lost 2 bases and J lost 4; bases outside the gene matches: 5.

The J gene is TRBJ1-4, the V gene TRBV19, with D possibly matching TRBD1 (6 bases). Germline V gene data show CDR1 as LNHDA and CDR2 as SQIVND (reference sequence). Trimming took off 5 bases at V and 8 bases at J, with 15 bases between the two ends. The CDR3 is made up of 14 amino acids. DNA for the CDR3: TGTGCCAGTAGTGCCCGGGCCAGGGGAGAAAAACTGTTTTTT. Amino acids: CASSARARGEKLFF.

This clone turned up a few times. This chain connects TRBV9 to TRBJ1-2; TRBD1 is a possible D gene (6 bases). The CDR3 has 15 residues. The V gene's germline CDR1 is SGDLS and CDR2 YYNGEE. The germline V and J ends were trimmed by 3 bases and 0 bases, with 12 bases remaining between them. CDR3 loop: CASSAGTRTNYGYTF. DNA for the CDR3: TGTGCCAGCAGCGCCGGGACACGCACTAACTATGGCTACACCTTC.

The chain employs TRBV2 and TRBJ1-6, with TRBD1 matching 7 bases. The CDR3 has 13 amino acids. The V gene's germline CDR1 is SNHLY and CDR2 FYNNEI. V lost 3 bases and J lost 10; bases outside the gene matches: 3. CDR3 sequence (DNA): TGTGCCAGCAGTGACAGGGGGATATCACCCCTCCACTTT. Amino acid sequence: CASSDRGISPLHF.

V and J are TRBV2 and TRBJ2-3; TRBD2 is a possible D gene (6 bases). The V end lost 6 bases, the J end lost 3 bases, and 13 bases lay between the germline ends. The CDR3 sequence is 14 residues long. Germline CDR1 is SNHLY and CDR2 is FYNNEI. The CDR3 reads CASSRDFRTDTQYF. CDR3 DNA: TGTGCCAGCAGCAGGGACTTTCGGACAGATACGCAGTATTTT.

This chain joins TRBV2 and TRBJ1-6; 9 nucleotides line up with TRBD1. With V trimmed by 4 bases and J by 8 bases, 3 bases remained unmatched. The CDR3 is 14 amino acids. Germline CDR1 SNHLY, CDR2 FYNNEI. In DNA, the CDR3 is TGTGCCAGCAGTGTCGACAGGGGGTATTCACCCCTCCACTTT. Amino acids: CASSVDRGYSPLHF.

This clone has a handful of counts. The gene calls are TRBV10-3 and TRBJ2-3, with 11 nucleotides matching TRBD2. V dropped 6 bases and J dropped 2; count of bases not matched to a gene: 7. Germline V lookup: CDR1 ENHRY, CDR2 SYGVKD. The length of the CDR3 is 16 residues. The CDR3 nucleotides are TGTGCCATCAGGACCTCTAGCGGGGGGTCCACAGATACGCAGTATTTT. It specifies CAIRTSSGGSTDTQYF.

This chain joins TRBV15 and TRBJ2-2, with 7 bases lining up with TRBD1. The CDR3 loop spans 15 amino acids. The junction had 6 bases not matched to a gene; V was cut back by 4 bases and J by 4 bases. Germline CDR1 reads LNHNV; CDR2 reads YYDKDF (reference sequence). The CDR3 loop reads CATSTGGRGTGELFF. The CDR3 DNA reads as TGTGCCACCAGCACAGGGGGTCGTGGCACCGGGGAGCTGTTTTTT.

This chain links TRBV9 with TRBJ2-1; 7 positions agree with TRBD2. The CDR3 is 15 residues long. CDR1 and CDR2 (germline): SGDLS, YYNGEE. With 0 bases clipped from V and 9 bases from J, the junction kept 9 bases outside the gene matches. The CDR3 DNA reads TGTGCCAGCAGCGTAGGTGAGCGGGGTGGTGGTGAGCAGTTCTTC. Protein sequence: CASSVGERGGGEQFF.

This chain uses TRBV6-1 with TRBJ2-7; a weak D match, TRBD2 (7 bases). This CDR3 is 15 amino acids long. V was cut by 5 bases and J by 6 bases, with 20 bases left in between. Germline loops: CDR1 MNHNS, CDR2 SASEGT. The CDR3 nucleotides are TGTGCCAGCAGTTCCCTCGATTGGGGGGGCAGCGAGCAGTACTTC. Translation gives CASSSLDWGGSEQYF.